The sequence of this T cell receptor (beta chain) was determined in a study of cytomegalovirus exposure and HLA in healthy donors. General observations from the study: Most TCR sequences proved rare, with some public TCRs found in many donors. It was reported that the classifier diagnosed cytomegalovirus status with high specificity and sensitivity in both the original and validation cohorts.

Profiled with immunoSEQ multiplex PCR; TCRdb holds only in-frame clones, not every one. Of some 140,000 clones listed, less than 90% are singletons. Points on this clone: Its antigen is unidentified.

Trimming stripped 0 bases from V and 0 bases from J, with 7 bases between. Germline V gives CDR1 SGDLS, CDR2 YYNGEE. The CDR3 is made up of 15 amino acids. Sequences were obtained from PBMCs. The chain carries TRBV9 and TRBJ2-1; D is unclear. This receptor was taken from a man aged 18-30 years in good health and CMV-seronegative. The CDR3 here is CASSVAASSYNEQFF. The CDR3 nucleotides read TGTGCCAGCAGCGTAGCTGCTAGCTCCTACAATGAGCAGTTCTTC.